The 17 T cell receptor beta chains below were found in one sample sequenced in a study of cytotoxic CD8 clonotypes in ibrutinib-treated CLL. Sequencing was performed with immunoSEQ multiplex PCR; in TCRdb, only in-frame clones are kept and a portion is missing. The sample records roughly 160,000 clones, roughly 86% being singletons. The sequenced sample was PBMCs, obtained after 12 months of ibrutinib treatment. These receptors all come from a human donor with chronic lymphocytic leukemia.

J is TRBJ2-2 and V is TRBV2; no clear D. The CDR3 totals 13 residues. Germline V gene data show CDR1 as SNHLY and CDR2 as FYNNEI. Trimming took 1 base from V and 3 from J, leaving 3 bases between them. The CDR3 DNA reads as TGTGCCAGCAGTGAAGGGTACACCGGGGAGCTGTTTTTT. It translates to CASSEGYTGELFF.

This chain links TRBV14 with TRBJ2-3; D is ambiguous. The ends were cut back, 4 bases at V and 10 bases at J, with 21 bases in the middle. Germline values: CDR1 SGHDN, CDR2 FVKESK. The CDR3 runs to 15 residues. CDR3 sequence reads: CASSPDRPGLSSQYF. CDR3 nucleotide sequence: TGTGCCAGCAGCCCTGACCGTCCGGGCCTCAGTTCGCAGTATTTT.

The chain couples TRBV7-2 to TRBJ2-3; 10 bases are a match to TRBD1. Germline V gives CDR1 SGHTA, CDR2 FQGNSA. CDR3 size: 17 residues. Germline trimming cut 4 bases from V and 1 base from J; bases unmatched to any gene: 8. In DNA, the CDR3 is TGTGCCAGCAGCTCCCGCAGAGGGACAGGGGGCACAGATACGCAGTATTTT. Translating gives CASSSRRGTGGTDTQYF.

The rearrangement links TRBV5-1 to TRBJ1-1; the D gene is possibly TRBD1 (5 bases). The V and J ends lost 6 bases and 6 bases respectively, with 27 bases between them. Germline V gene data show CDR1 as SGHRS and CDR2 as YFSETQ. This CDR3 spans 17 amino acids. The CDR3 loop is CASTPGMGRVISPEAFF. CDR3 nucleotide sequence: TGCGCCAGCACCCCCGGTATGGGGCGCGTTATCTCCCCTGAAGCTTTCTTT.

The chain uses TRBV5-4 and TRBJ2-2, with a weak D call TRBD2 (6 bases). This CDR3 comprises 14 residues. Germline CDR1 SGHNT, CDR2 YYREEE (reference sequence). The germline V and J ends were trimmed by 3 bases and 2 bases, with 8 bases remaining between them. The CDR3 loop is CASSYSGNTGELFF. CDR3 coding DNA: TGTGCCAGCAGCTATAGCGGTAACACCGGGGAGCTGTTTTTT. Drawing the rest from reference TRBV5-4 and TRBJ2-2, the complete variable domain is ETGVTQSPTHLIKTRGQQVTLRCSSQSGHNTVSWYQQALGQGPQFIFQYYREEENGRGNFPPRFSGLQFPNYSSELNVNALELDDSALYLCASSYSGNTGELFFGEGSRLTVL.

The rearrangement uses TRBV7-9 and TRBJ2-7, with TRBD1 matching over 9 bases. Germline CDR1 and CDR2: SEHNR and FQNEAQ (reference sequence). With V trimmed by 4 bases and J by 5 bases, 6 bases remained unmatched. CDR3 size: 14 residues. CDR3 residues: CASSYRTGADEQYF. The CDR3 DNA follows: TGTGCCAGCAGCTATCGGACAGGGGCGGACGAGCAGTACTTC.

The V gene is TRBV14, the J gene TRBJ2-1; perhaps TRBD1 as D (5 bases). This CDR3 is built from 12 residues. Germline V gives CDR1 SGHDN, CDR2 FVKESK. Trimming left V 1 base short and J 8 bases short, with 6 bases between. The CDR3 DNA sequence: TGTGCCAGCAGCCAAGTGGGGCATGAGCAGTTCTTC. It codes for CASSQVGHEQFF.

The chain joins TRBV28 to TRBJ2-3, with D perhaps TRBD2 (6 bases). CDR1 and CDR2 from the germline V gene are MDHEN and SYDVKM. The CDR3 has 13 amino acids. Trimming shortened V by 8 bases and J by 1 base, and 10 bases separated the two germline ends. Here the CDR3 DNA reads TGTGCCAGCGTGACGGGGGGCACAGATACGCAGTATTTT. It translates to CASVTGGTDTQYF.

V usage is TRBV7-2 and J usage is TRBJ2-3; 10 positions match TRBD1. The CDR3 has 17 amino acids. Trimming took 2 bases from V and 4 from J; bases not matched to a gene: 9. Per germline, CDR1 SGHTA and CDR2 FQGNSA. CDR3 in DNA: TGTGCCAGCAGCTTAAGCCTAGCGACAGGGGGCGCAGATACGCAGTATTTT. Protein: CASSLSLATGGADTQYF.

The V gene is TRBV7-2, the J gene TRBJ2-3; 12 bases agree with TRBD2. CDR1 and CDR2 from the germline V gene are SGHTA and FQGNSA. Trimming at V came to 5 bases and at J to 3 bases, leaving 12 bases not matched to a gene. CDR3 length equals 18 residues. CDR3 DNA sequence: TGTGCCAGCAGCAGGCGGACTAGCGGGGTACGAGGGACAGATACGCAGTATTTT. Translating it yields CASSRRTSGVRGTDTQYF.

The chain uses TRBV11-3 and TRBJ2-1; D remains ambiguous. CDR3 size: 12 residues. Germline CDR1 reads SGHNT; CDR2 reads YENEEA. With 5 bases removed from V and 10 bases from J, the gap between germline ends came to 12 bases. The CDR3 loop reads CASSIRGTEQFF. The CDR3 bases are TGTGCCAGCAGCATCAGAGGCACAGAGCAGTTCTTC.

The J gene is TRBJ2-7, the V gene TRBV7-3; D gene ambiguous. CDR3 length: 13 amino acids. Per germline, CDR1 SGHTA and CDR2 FQGTGA. Trimming shortened V by 4 bases and J by 4 bases, and 11 bases separated the two germline ends. The CDR3 region has the DNA TGTGCCAGCAGCTCATCCCCCGATTACGAGCAGTACTTC. Translation gives CASSSSPDYEQYF. Full variable domain (missing parts from reference TRBV7-3 and TRBJ2-7): GAGVSQTPSNKVTEKGKYVELRCDPISGHTALYWYRQSLGQGPEFLIYFQGTGAADDSGLPNDRFFAVRPEGSVSTLKIQRTERGDSAVYLCASSSSPDYEQYFGPGTRLTVT.

The chain is built from TRBV5-4 and TRBJ1-1; no reliable D call. This CDR3 is built from 13 residues. Per the germline V gene, CDR1 is SGHNT and CDR2 is YYREEE (reference sequence). Trimming removed 2 bases from V and 1 base from J, with 6 bases in between. For the CDR3, the DNA is TGTGCCAGCAGCTTCGCAGGGAACACTGAAGCTTTCTTT. Protein: CASSFAGNTEAFF.

The J gene is TRBJ2-7, the V gene TRBV28; 7 positions agree with TRBD2. V shed 6 bases and J 0 bases; nucleotides not matched to a gene: 8. Germline assignment: CDR1 MDHEN and CDR2 SYDVKM. The CDR3 contains 15 residues. CDR3 protein: CASSLTSVGSYEQYF. CDR3 sequence (DNA): TGTGCCAGCAGCCTAACTAGCGTTGGCTCCTACGAGCAGTACTTC.

This sequence joins TRBV7-2 and TRBJ1-1; D possibly corresponds to TRBD1 (5 bases). CDR3 size: 14 residues. The germline gives CDR1 SGHTA, CDR2 FQGNSA. V lost 0 bases and J 1 base, leaving 6 bases between the germline ends. The CDR3 DNA sequence: TGTGCCAGCAGCTTAGCCAGGGAGAACACTGAAGCTTTCTTT. Translating gives CASSLARENTEAFF.

For the CDR3, the DNA is TGTGCCAGCAGTTTATCACAGGATGTTGGAAACACCATATATTTT. Its translation: CASSLSQDVGNTIYF. The V gene is TRBV28, the J gene TRBJ1-3; tentatively, D is TRBD1 (5 bases). CDR3 length: 15 amino acids. Germline V gene sequence: CDR1 MDHEN, CDR2 SYDVKM. The V gene lost 1 base and the J gene lost 3 bases, with 10 bases spanning the gap.

The rearrangement joins TRBV11-2 to TRBJ1-3, with D perhaps TRBD1 (5 bases). Germline V lookup: CDR1 SGHAT, CDR2 FQNNGV. Trimming removed 5 bases at V and 0 bases at J, with 11 bases between. The CDR3 length is 15 residues. CDR3 nucleotide sequence: TGTGCCAGCAGCCCGGGACCGATCTCTGGAAACACCATATATTTT. Translating gives CASSPGPISGNTIYF.